The T cell receptor beta chain under discussion was sequenced for a study of blood T cell repertoires in COVID-19. Study-level information: Acute-phase and convalescent COVID-19 samples originated in the United States, Italy and Spain. T cells, B-cell-depleted T cells, or PBMCs provided the cDNA or gDNA that served as material.

This CDR3 has 15 residues. Per the germline V gene, CDR1 is LNHDA and CDR2 is SQIVND (reference sequence). J lost 4 bases, V lost 5 bases, and 8 bases had no gene match. How the authors handled the data: Amplification of reference gene primers was used by the study to estimate nucleated cell counts. Assay: immunoSEQ multiplex PCR; the TCRdb copy retains only in-frame clones and omits some. The DNA gave D and trimming, while V, J and clone size come from that table. This table holds roughly 250,000 clones, roughly 84% found once. The sequenced material came from peripheral blood. The receptor was derived from a man aged 50 or older with active or convalescent COVID-19. This chain uses TRBV19 with TRBJ2-1, with 7 bases matching TRBD2. The CDR3 sequence is CASSSSGLPYNEQFF. Here the CDR3 DNA reads TGTGCCAGTAGTTCCTCGGGACTACCTTACAATGAGCAGTTCTTC.